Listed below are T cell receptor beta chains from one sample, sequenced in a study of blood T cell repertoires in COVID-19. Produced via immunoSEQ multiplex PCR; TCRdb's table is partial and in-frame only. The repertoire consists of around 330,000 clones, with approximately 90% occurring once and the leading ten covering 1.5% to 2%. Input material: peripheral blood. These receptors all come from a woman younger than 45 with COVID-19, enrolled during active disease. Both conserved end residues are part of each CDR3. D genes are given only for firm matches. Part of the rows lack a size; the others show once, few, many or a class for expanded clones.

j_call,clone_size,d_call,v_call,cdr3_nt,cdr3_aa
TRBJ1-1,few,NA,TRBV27,TGTGCCAGCAGTCCTCGGGGCACTGAAGCTTTCTTT,CASSPRGTEAFF
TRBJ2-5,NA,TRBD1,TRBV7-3,TGTGCCAGCAGCCTCCTTGGGGGACAGGGGGGCGAGACCCAGTACTTC,CASSLLGGQGGETQYF
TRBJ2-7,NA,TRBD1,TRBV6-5,TGTGCCGGAAGCCCTTCTTGGGGGACAGTCTACGAGCAGTACTTC,CAGSPSWGTVYEQYF
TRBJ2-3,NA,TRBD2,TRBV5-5,TGTGCCAGCAGCTTGTCCTTAGCGGGGGGACCAGATACGCAGTATTTT,CASSLSLAGGPDTQYF
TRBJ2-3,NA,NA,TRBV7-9,TGTGCCAGCAGCCCCGGGGGGCTGGTGACAGATACGCAGTATTTT,CASSPGGLVTDTQYF
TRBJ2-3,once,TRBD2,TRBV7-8,TGTGCCAGCAGCTTAGTTGGGCGGGGGGGGTCTACAGATACGCAGTATTTT,CASSLVGRGGSTDTQYF
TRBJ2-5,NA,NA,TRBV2,TGTGCCAGCAGGGGACCCTGGGGAGGTTCCCAGTACTTC,CASRGPWGGSQYF
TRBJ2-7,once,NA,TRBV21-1,TGTGCCAGCAGGATACGAGGGACAGGGGGGATCTACGAGCAGTACTTC,CASRIRGTGGIYEQYF
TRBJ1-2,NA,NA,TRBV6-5,TGTGCCAGCAGCACCCCCGGGGTCTATGGCTACACCTTC,CASSTPGVYGYTF
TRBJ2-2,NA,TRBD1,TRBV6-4,TGTGCCAGCCGGGCAGGGGGCGTCACCGGGGAGCTGTTTTTT,CASRAGGVTGELFF
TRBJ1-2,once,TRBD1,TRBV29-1,TGCAGCGTTGAAGACTGGGACAGAGACTATGGCTACACCTTC,CSVEDWDRDYGYTF
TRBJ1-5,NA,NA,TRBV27,TGTGCCAGCAGTCCCTACGGGGGTGACAATCAGCCCCAGCATTTT,CASSPYGGDNQPQHF
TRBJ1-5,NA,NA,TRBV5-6,TGTGCCAGCAGCTTGGGTGGGGCGTATCAGCCCCAGCATTTT,CASSLGGAYQPQHF
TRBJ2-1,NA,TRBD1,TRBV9,TGTGCCAGCAGCTCGTGGGACAGGGCGAATGAGCAGTTCTTC,CASSSWDRANEQFF
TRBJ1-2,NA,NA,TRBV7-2,TGTGCCAGCAGCCTGTGGCAGGGAGGTAGTAGCTACACCTTC,CASSLWQGGSSYTF
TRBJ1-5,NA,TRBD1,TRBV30,TGTGCCTGGAGTACTGGACAGGGAAGTCAGCCCCAGCATTTT,CAWSTGQGSQPQHF
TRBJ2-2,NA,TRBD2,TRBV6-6,TGTGCCAGCATGGAAGCGGGGGGGCTCACCGGGGAGCTGTTTTTT,CASMEAGGLTGELFF
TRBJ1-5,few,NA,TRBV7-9,TGTGCCAGCACTCTGGCTCAGGGCCAGCCCCAGCATTTT,CASTLAQGQPQHF
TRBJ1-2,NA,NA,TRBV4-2,TGTGCCAGCAGCCAAGCTTCACAGGGAGGGAACTATGGCTACACCTTC,CASSQASQGGNYGYTF
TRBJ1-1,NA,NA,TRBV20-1,TGCAGTGCTAGAGCGGGTACTGAAGCTTTCTTT,CSARAGTEAFF
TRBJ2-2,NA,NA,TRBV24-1,TGTGCCACCAGTGATTTGTTGTCTACCGGGGAGCTGTTTTTT,CATSDLLSTGELFF
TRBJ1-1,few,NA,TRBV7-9,TGTGCCAGCAGCTTCTCTGAGGCGAACACTGAAGCTTTCTTT,CASSFSEANTEAFF
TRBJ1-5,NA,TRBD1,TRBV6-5,TGTGCCAGCAGGAGCGACAGGGGTAGCAATCAGCCCCAGCATTTT,CASRSDRGSNQPQHF
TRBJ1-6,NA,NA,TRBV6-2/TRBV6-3,TGTGCCAGCAGTACAACGGAGAATTCACCCCTCCACTTT,CASSTTENSPLHF